These 8 T cell receptor beta chains were sequenced from one sample in a study of T cell responses to AZD1222 COVID-19 vaccine. Sequencing was performed with immunoSEQ multiplex PCR; in TCRdb, only in-frame clones are kept and a portion is missing. The table lists around 130,000 clones, 85% to 95% of them singletons. The sample here was peripheral blood, taken on day 0 of AZD1222 vaccination. These receptors were taken from an adult in good health.

The chain recombines TRBV5-1 with TRBJ1-3; a weak D match, TRBD1 (6 bases). Germline loops: CDR1 SGHRS, CDR2 YFSETQ. This CDR3 is built from 16 residues. V was trimmed by 1 base and J by 2 bases, leaving 13 bases between them. The CDR3 reads CASSLNLNRAGNTIYF. The CDR3 DNA follows: TGCGCCAGCAGCTTGAATTTGAACAGGGCTGGAAACACCATATATTTT.

V gene TRBV24-1 combines with J gene TRBJ2-3; 8 bases are a match to TRBD1. Germline trimming cut 7 bases from V and 6 bases from J; bases unmatched to any gene: 8. Per the germline V gene, CDR1 is KGHDR and CDR2 is SFDVKD. CDR3 size: 14 residues. The CDR3 sequence: CATSETGAGDTQYF. CDR3 DNA: TGTGCCACCAGCGAGACAGGGGCTGGGGATACGCAGTATTTT.

The CDR3 spells CASSGMVNTEAFF. Written as DNA, the CDR3 is TGTGCCAGTAGTGGGATGGTGAACACTGAAGCTTTCTTT. This sequence joins TRBV19 and TRBJ1-1; D unresolved. Deletions cut 5 bases from V and 0 bases from J, with 7 bases between. Germline CDR1 reads LNHDA; CDR2 reads SQIVND (reference sequence). This CDR3 region has 13 residues. The entire variable domain, with the rest obtained from reference TRBV19 and TRBJ1-1, is as follows: DGGITQSPKYLFRKEGQNVTLSCEQNLNHDAMYWYRQDPGQGLRLIYYSQIVNDFQKGDIAEGYSVSREKKESFPLTVTSAQKNPTAFYLCASSGMVNTEAFFGQGTRLTVV.

The V call is TRBV6-2 or TRBV6-3, the J call TRBJ1-2; D uncertain. The V end was cut by 0 bases, the J end by 8 bases, with 13 bases between. Germline V gives CDR1 MNHEY, CDR2 SVGEGT. The CDR3 totals 14 residues. CDR3 nucleotide sequence: TGTGCCAGCAGTTACTCCGGACGCTGGGAGGGCTACACCTTC. It specifies CASSYSGRWEGYTF.

The J gene is TRBJ1-5, the V gene TRBV4-2, with D perhaps TRBD1 (6 bases). Trimming pared 0 bases from V and 6 bases from J, leaving 15 bases between. Germline V gene data show CDR1 as LGHNA and CDR2 as YNFKEQ. This CDR3 has 16 amino acids. The CDR3 DNA follows: TGTGCCAGCAGCCAAGATGGGGGAGGGGGGTCTCAGCCCCAGCATTTT. Protein: CASSQDGGGGSQPQHF.

The chain uses TRBV6-4 and TRBJ1-2, with D possibly being TRBD1 (5 bases). V was pared by 0 bases and J by 14 bases, with 22 bases between. The CDR3 covers 15 residues. CDR1 is MRHNA, CDR2 SNTAGT, per germline. The CDR3: CASSDSTATVGPATF. The CDR3 bases are TGTGCCAGCAGTGACTCGACGGCTACAGTGGGACCCGCAACCTTC.

This chain uses TRBV20-1 with TRBJ1-1; D possibly corresponds to TRBD1 (6 bases). The CDR3 is 11 residues long. Trimming took off 6 bases at V and 8 bases at J, with 13 bases between the two ends. Germline-derived CDR1 and CDR2 are DFQATT and SNEGSKA (reference sequence). As DNA, the CDR3 is TGCAGTGCCCGAGGACAGTCGGAAGCTTTCTTT. Its translation is CSARGQSEAFF.

The rearrangement links TRBV9 to TRBJ1-1, with TRBD1 matching 8 bases. This CDR3 contains 14 residues. The V and J ends lost 4 bases and 4 bases, in that order; junction bases with no gene match: 6. The germline CDR1 and CDR2 sequences are SGDLS and YYNGEE. The CDR3: CASSLTGVGTEAFF. As DNA, the CDR3 is TGTGCCAGCAGCCTGACAGGGGTTGGCACTGAAGCTTTCTTT.